Following are 22 T cell receptor beta chains from one sample sequenced in a study of beta chain features in type 1 diabetes. cDNA synthesis used the whole RNA isolate, giving expressed TCRB sequences. Clones were read by immunoSEQ multiplex PCR, and TCRdb kept only the in-frame ones, dropping some. This sample has 350,000 to 450,000 clones; 14% occur once, and the top ten carry about 0.034%. The sequenced material came from naive CD4+ T cells from blood. Receptors originate from a young man in good health.

The rearrangement links TRBV5-1 to TRBJ2-7; D might be TRBD1 (5 bases). The germline gives CDR1 SGHRS, CDR2 YFSETQ. V lost 0 bases and J 1 base, leaving 5 bases between the germline ends. The CDR3 spans 13 residues. CDR3 coding DNA: TGCGCCAGCAGCTTGGGACAGTCCTACGAGCAGTACTTC. Its protein is CASSLGQSYEQYF.

This clone has a handful of counts. The chain couples TRBV7-3 to TRBJ2-1; no firm D call. CDR3 length: 12 residues. CDR1 is SGHTA, CDR2 FQGTGA, per germline. Trimming removed 3 bases from V and 4 bases from J, with 4 bases in between. The CDR3 sequence is CASSFGYNEQFF. CDR3 bases: TGTGCCAGCAGCTTTGGGTACAATGAGCAGTTCTTC.

The chain joins TRBV14 to TRBJ2-1, with TRBD2 as a possible D gene (6 bases). The CDR3 has 16 residues. Trimming removed 0 bases from V and 4 bases from J, with 13 bases in between. Germline V CDR1 and CDR2: SGHDN, FVKESK. CDR3 nucleotides: TGTGCCAGCAGCCAAGATCGTGCGGGGTGGTACAATGAGCAGTTCTTC. It codes for CASSQDRAGWYNEQFF.

This clone was seen a handful of times. The chain links TRBV25-1 to TRBJ2-7, with D unclear. Trimming left V 1 base short and J 5 bases short, with 12 bases between. Germline V gene lookup returns CDR1 MGHDK and CDR2 SYGVNS. The CDR3 runs to 14 residues. The CDR3 nucleotides are TGTGCCAGCAGTGAATTGCGGCCGTCGGACGAGCAGTACTTC. Residues: CASSELRPSDEQYF.

This clone has a single count. The chain joins TRBV27 to TRBJ2-7, with 7 bases fitting TRBD2. CDR1 MNHEY and CDR2 SMNVEV come from the germline V gene (reference sequence). Trimming at V came to 2 bases and at J to 2 bases, leaving 3 bases not matched to a gene. The CDR3 runs to 14 residues. The CDR3 bases are TGTGCCAGCAGTTTAGCAGGGAGGGCCTACGAGCAGTACGTC. Translated, it gives CASSLAGRAYEQYV.

In this sample, this clone turned up a few times. CDR3 DNA: TGTGCCAGCAGCTTCTCCCTTTCGACAGGCTCCTACGAGCAGTACTTC. Protein product: CASSFSLSTGSYEQYF. V and J are TRBV7-8 and TRBJ2-7, with D perhaps TRBD1 (6 bases). The CDR3 loop spans 16 amino acids. Per the germline V gene, CDR1 is SGHVS and CDR2 is FQNEAQ. The germline V and J ends were trimmed by 3 bases and 0 bases, with 15 bases remaining between them.

Only a few counts were recorded for this clone. The chain uses TRBV2 and TRBJ2-3, with 7 bases that match TRBD2. With 7 bases clipped from V and 0 bases from J, the junction kept 7 bases outside the gene matches. Germline V gene data show CDR1 as SNHLY and CDR2 as FYNNEI. This CDR3 region has 15 residues. The CDR3 DNA reads TGTGCCAGCAAAGGGCAGGGAGGGAGCACAGATACGCAGTATTTT. This encodes CASKGQGGSTDTQYF.

This clone was picked up a small number of times. The V gene is TRBV10-3, the J gene TRBJ1-5; D ambiguous. This CDR3 has 15 residues. CDR1 ENHRY and CDR2 SYGVKD come from the germline V gene. The V and J ends lost 3 bases and 5 bases respectively, with 14 bases between them. Here the CDR3 reads CAISDQDLGDQPQHF. Written as DNA, the CDR3 is TGTGCCATCAGTGACCAGGACCTGGGAGATCAGCCCCAGCATTTT.

This clone was observed a few times. The chain uses TRBV5-1 and TRBJ2-4; tentatively, D is TRBD2 (7 bases). Trimming removed 0 bases at V and 2 bases at J, with 12 bases between. Germline V gives CDR1 SGHRS, CDR2 YFSETQ. This CDR3 has 16 residues. CDR3 protein: CASSLGGGPPKNIQYF. In DNA, the CDR3 is TGCGCCAGCAGCTTGGGCGGGGGCCCTCCCAAAAACATTCAGTACTTC.

The rearrangement uses TRBV7-2 and TRBJ2-4, with D possibly called TRBD1 or TRBD2 (6 bases each). CDR3 length: 16 residues. V was trimmed by 5 bases and J by 0 bases, leaving 14 bases between them. Per the germline V gene, CDR1 is SGHTA and CDR2 is FQGNSA. The CDR3 DNA follows: TGTGCCAGCAGCCCGACAGGACTACTAGCCAAAAACATTCAGTACTTC. This codes for CASSPTGLLAKNIQYF. Using reference TRBV7-2 and TRBJ2-4 for the parts outside the CDR3, the full variable domain is GAGVSQSPSNKVTEKGKDVELRCDPISGHTALYWYRQSLGQGLEFLIYFQGNSAPDKSGLPSDRFSAERTGGSVSTLTIQRTQQEDSAVYLCASSPTGLLAKNIQYFGAGTRLSVL.

The DNA of the CDR3 is TGCAGCGTTGTTGGATGGGAGACCCAGTACTTC. Protein product: CSVVGWETQYF. The chain links TRBV29-1 to TRBJ2-5, with D unclear. The germline V gene encodes CDR1 SQVTM and CDR2 ANQGSEA. The CDR3 length is 11 residues. V was clipped by 4 bases and J by 5 bases, with 8 bases between them.

The V call is TRBV5-6, the J call TRBJ2-5, with 8 bases identical to TRBD1. The trim removed 0 bases at V and 5 bases at J, leaving 9 bases unmatched. Per the germline V gene, CDR1 is SGHDT and CDR2 is YYEEEE. CDR3 length: 16 residues. The CDR3 region is CASSLGTGRPVETQYF. The CDR3 DNA is TGTGCCAGCAGCTTGGGGACAGGGCGCCCAGTGGAGACCCAGTACTTC.

In this sample, this clone turned up a few times. This rearrangement joins TRBV18 to TRBJ1-1; 12 bases match TRBD1. CDR1 is KGHSH, CDR2 LQKENI, per germline. J gave up 2 bases and V 4 bases, and 5 bases lay outside the gene matches. The CDR3 runs to 16 residues. The CDR3 reads CASSLGTGGSNTEAFF. For the CDR3, the DNA is TGTGCCAGCTCACTTGGGACAGGGGGCTCCAACACTGAAGCTTTCTTT.

The chain joins TRBV5-4 to TRBJ2-5; no firm D call. V lost 4 bases to trimming and J lost 0 bases, with 7 bases between them. The CDR3 runs 13 residues. CDR1 is SGHNT, CDR2 YYREEE, per germline (reference sequence). CDR3 sequence: CASSLIYQETQYF. CDR3 sequence (DNA): TGTGCCAGCAGCCTCATATACCAAGAGACCCAGTACTTC.

The chain has TRBV7-2 and TRBJ1-5; tentatively, D is TRBD1 (6 bases). CDR3 length equals 13 residues. The germline V and J ends were trimmed by 4 bases and 11 bases, with 15 bases remaining between them. The germline V gene encodes CDR1 SGHTA and CDR2 FQGNSA. This CDR3 is CASSYGQQTAQHF. In DNA form, the CDR3 reads TGTGCCAGCAGCTATGGACAGCAAACGGCCCAGCATTTT.

The rearrangement joins TRBV5-1 to TRBJ2-1; D is ambiguous. With 5 bases removed from V and 6 bases from J, the gap between germline ends came to 12 bases. Germline loops: CDR1 SGHRS, CDR2 YFSETQ. This CDR3 spans 13 amino acids. CDR3 amino acids: CASRSLSLNEQFF. The CDR3 DNA reads TGCGCCAGCAGGTCCCTTAGCCTCAATGAGCAGTTCTTC.

This clone was seen only a few times. J is TRBJ2-5 and V is TRBV5-4; D is unclear. The CDR3 sequence is 13 residues long. CDR1 SGHNT and CDR2 YYREEE come from the germline V gene (reference sequence). The V end lost 4 bases, the J end lost 2 bases, and 9 bases lay between the germline ends. CDR3 nucleotides: TGTGCCAGCAGCCAATGGAAGCAAGAGACCCAGTACTTC. Protein sequence: CASSQWKQETQYF.

The chain joins TRBV7-2 to TRBJ2-3; D remains unclear. With 0 bases removed from V and 0 bases from J, the gap between germline ends came to 7 bases. The CDR3 sequence is 15 residues long. Per the germline V gene, CDR1 is SGHTA and CDR2 is FQGNSA. CDR3 in DNA: TGTGCCAGCAGCTTAGCGGGCTTAAGCACAGATACGCAGTATTTT. Translation: CASSLAGLSTDTQYF.

This clone has only a few counts. The CDR3 DNA is TGCGCCAGCAGCCAAGATCCGGGCTTGGGAACAGGGGGTCGAGGTGAAAAACTGTTTTTT. This gives the protein CASSQDPGLGTGGRGEKLFF. V is TRBV4-3 and J is TRBJ1-4; 8 bases agree with TRBD1. In germline, CDR1 is LGHNA, CDR2 YSLEER. There are 20 residues in the CDR3. V lost 0 bases to trimming and J lost 7 bases; unmatched junction nucleotides: 19.

The chain links TRBV15 to TRBJ2-7; the match to TRBD2 covers 7 bases. CDR1 and CDR2 (germline): LNHNV, YYDKDF (reference sequence). This CDR3 comprises 14 residues. The ends lost 1 base at V and 3 bases at J; junction bases unmatched: 3. The CDR3, as DNA: TGTGCCACCAGCAGAGGCGGGGGTAACTACGAGCAGTACTTC. It is translated as CATSRGGGNYEQYF. Based on the CDR3 plus reference TRBV15 and TRBJ2-7, the full variable domain is DAMVIQNPRYQVTQFGKPVTLSCSQTLNHNVMYWYQQKSSQAPKLLFHYYDKDFNNEADTPDNFQSRRPNTSFCFLDIRSPGLGDTAMYLCATSRGGGNYEQYFGPGTRLTVT.

This clone has a handful of counts. The CDR3 sequence: CASSLSQVHYEQYF. The DNA for the CDR3 is TGTGCCAGCAGTTTAAGTCAGGTTCACTACGAGCAGTACTTC. The chain links TRBV28 to TRBJ2-7; no definite D call. This CDR3 has 14 amino acids. Germline lookup yields CDR1 MDHEN and CDR2 SYDVKM. V gave up 2 bases and J gave up 3 bases, with 11 bases separating them. The full variable domain, completed using reference TRBV28 and TRBJ2-7, is DVKVTQSSRYLVKRTGEKVFLECVQDMDHENMFWYRQDPGLGLRLIYFSYDVKMKEKGDIPEGYSVSREKKERFSLILESASTNQTSMYLCASSLSQVHYEQYFGPGTRLTVT.

The genes are TRBV30 and TRBJ2-3; no firm D call. The length of the CDR3 is 14 residues. V was pared by 0 bases and J by 0 bases, with 7 bases between. Germline lookup yields CDR1 GTSNPN and CDR2 SVGIG (reference sequence). The CDR3 nucleotides are TGTGCCTGGAGTGTCTCGGCTAGCACAGATACGCAGTATTTT. Its translation: CAWSVSASTDTQYF.